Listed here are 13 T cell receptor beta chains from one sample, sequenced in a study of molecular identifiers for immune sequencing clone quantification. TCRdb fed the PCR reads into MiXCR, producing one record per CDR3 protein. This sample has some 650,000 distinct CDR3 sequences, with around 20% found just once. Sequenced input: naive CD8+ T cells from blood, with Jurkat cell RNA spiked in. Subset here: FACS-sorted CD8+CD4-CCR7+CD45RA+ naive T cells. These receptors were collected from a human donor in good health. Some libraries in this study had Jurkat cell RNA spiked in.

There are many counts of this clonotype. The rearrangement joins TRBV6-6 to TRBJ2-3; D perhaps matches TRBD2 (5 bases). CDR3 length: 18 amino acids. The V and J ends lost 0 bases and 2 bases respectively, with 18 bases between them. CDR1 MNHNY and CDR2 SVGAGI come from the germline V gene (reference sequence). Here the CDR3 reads CASSYSMGGLLPTDTQYF. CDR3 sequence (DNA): TGTGCCAGCAGTTACTCGATGGGCGGGCTCCTACCCACAGATACGCAGTATTTT.

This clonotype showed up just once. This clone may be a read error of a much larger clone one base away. Here the CDR3 reads CASSLSWGLGNQPQHF. The CDR3 DNA is TGTGCCAGCAGTTTATCGTGGGGATTGGGCAATCAGCCCCAGCATTTT. V usage is TRBV27 and J usage is TRBJ1-5; D gene uncertain. The V gene's germline CDR1 is MNHEY and CDR2 SMNVEV (reference sequence). The V and J ends lost 0 bases and 2 bases respectively, with 11 bases between them. This CDR3 region has 16 residues.

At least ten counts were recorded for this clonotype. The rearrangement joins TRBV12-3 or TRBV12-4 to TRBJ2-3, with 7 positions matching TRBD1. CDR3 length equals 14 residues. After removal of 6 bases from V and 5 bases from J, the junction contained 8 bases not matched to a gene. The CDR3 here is CASSRAQGVDTQYF. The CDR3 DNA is TGTGCCAGCAGCCGCGCCCAGGGGGTAGATACGCAGTATTTT.

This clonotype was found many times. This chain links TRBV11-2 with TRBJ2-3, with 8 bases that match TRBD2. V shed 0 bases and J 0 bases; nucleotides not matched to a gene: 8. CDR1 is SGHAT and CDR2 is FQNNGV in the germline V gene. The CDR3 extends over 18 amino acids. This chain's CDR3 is CASSLDLLAGGSTDTQYF. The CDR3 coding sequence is TGTGCCAGCAGCTTAGATCTTCTGGCGGGGGGTAGCACAGATACGCAGTATTTT. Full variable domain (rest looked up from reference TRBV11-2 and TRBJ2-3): EAGVAQSPRYKIIEKRQSVAFWCNPISGHATLYWYQQILGQGPKLLIQFQNNGVVDDSQLPKDRFSAERLKGVDSTLKIQPAKLEDSAVYLCASSLDLLAGGSTDTQYFGPGTRLTVL.

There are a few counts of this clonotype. The CDR3 DNA reads as TGTGCTAGTGGCCCAGGGGGCTGGGGGGAGACCCAGTACTTC. Translating it yields CASGPGGWGETQYF. The chain joins TRBV12-5 to TRBJ2-5; 8 bases align to TRBD1. CDR1 is LGHNT, CDR2 FRNRAP, per germline. The CDR3 covers 14 residues. V was pared by 6 bases and J by 5 bases, with 8 bases of the junction left unmatched. The whole variable domain, remainder taken from reference TRBV12-5 and TRBJ2-5, is DARVTQTPRHKVTEMGQEVTMRCQPILGHNTVFWYRQTMMQGLELLAYFRNRAPLDDSGMPKDRFSAEMPDATLATLKIQPSEPRDSAVYFCASGPGGWGETQYFGPGTRLLVL.

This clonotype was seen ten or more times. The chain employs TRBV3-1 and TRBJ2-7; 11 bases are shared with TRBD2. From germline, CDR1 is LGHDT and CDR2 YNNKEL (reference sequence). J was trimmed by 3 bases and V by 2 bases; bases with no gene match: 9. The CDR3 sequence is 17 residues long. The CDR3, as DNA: TGTGCCAGCAGCCAACCTGGAGGACTAGCGGGCCGCTACGAGCAGTACTTC. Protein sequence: CASSQPGGLAGRYEQYF.

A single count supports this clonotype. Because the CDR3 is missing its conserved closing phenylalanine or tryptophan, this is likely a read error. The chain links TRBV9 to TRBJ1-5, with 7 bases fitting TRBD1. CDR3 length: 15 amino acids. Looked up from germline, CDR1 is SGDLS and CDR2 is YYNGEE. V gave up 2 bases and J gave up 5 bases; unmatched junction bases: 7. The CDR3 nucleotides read TGTGCCAGCAGCGTTGGAGGGGGCACGGATCAGCCCCAGCATGTT. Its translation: CASSVGGGTDQPQHV.

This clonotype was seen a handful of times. CDR3 amino acids: CSAISLAAFYNEQFF. The CDR3 region has the DNA TGCAGTGCCATATCACTAGCGGCTTTCTACAATGAGCAGTTCTTC. V is TRBV20-1 and J is TRBJ2-1; the match to TRBD2 covers 8 bases. The CDR3 spans 15 residues. Germline CDR1 is DFQATT and CDR2 is SNEGSKA (reference sequence). With V trimmed by 6 bases and J by 3 bases, 10 bases remained unmatched.

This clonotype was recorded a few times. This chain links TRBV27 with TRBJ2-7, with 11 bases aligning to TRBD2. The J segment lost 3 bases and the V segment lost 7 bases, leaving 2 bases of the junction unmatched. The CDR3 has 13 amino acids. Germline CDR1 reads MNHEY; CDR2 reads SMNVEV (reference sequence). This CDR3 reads CASKGTSGYEQYF. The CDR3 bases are TGTGCCAGCAAAGGGACTAGCGGCTACGAGCAGTACTTC.

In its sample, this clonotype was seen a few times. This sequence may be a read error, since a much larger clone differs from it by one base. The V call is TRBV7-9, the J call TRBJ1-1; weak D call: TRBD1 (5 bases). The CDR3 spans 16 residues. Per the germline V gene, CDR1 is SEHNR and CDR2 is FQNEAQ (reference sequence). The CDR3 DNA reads TGTGCCAGCAGCTTTCGGCCGGGGGAAATGAACGCTGAAGCTTTCTTT. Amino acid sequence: CASSFRPGEMNAEAFF.

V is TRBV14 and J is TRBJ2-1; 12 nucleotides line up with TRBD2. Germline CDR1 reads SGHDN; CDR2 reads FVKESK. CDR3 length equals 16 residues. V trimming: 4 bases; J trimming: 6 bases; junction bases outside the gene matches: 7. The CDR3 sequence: CASSPRTSGKGNEQFF. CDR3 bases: TGTGCCAGCAGCCCGCGGACTAGCGGGAAGGGCAATGAGCAGTTCTTC.

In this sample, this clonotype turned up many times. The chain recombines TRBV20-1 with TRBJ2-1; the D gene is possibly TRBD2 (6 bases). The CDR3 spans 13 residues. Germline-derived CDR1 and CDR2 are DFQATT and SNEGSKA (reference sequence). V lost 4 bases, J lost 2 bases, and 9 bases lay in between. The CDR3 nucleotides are TGCAGTGCTACAGGGACTGCCTACAATGAGCAGTTCTTC. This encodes CSATGTAYNEQFF.

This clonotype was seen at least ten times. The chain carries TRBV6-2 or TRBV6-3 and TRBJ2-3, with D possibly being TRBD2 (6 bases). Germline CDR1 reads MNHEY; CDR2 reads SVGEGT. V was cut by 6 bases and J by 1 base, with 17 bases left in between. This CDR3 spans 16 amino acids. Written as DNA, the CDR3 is TGTGCCAGCAGCCCGACGCGGGACCCGCGCACAGATACGCAGTATTTT. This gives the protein CASSPTRDPRTDTQYF.